This TCR beta chain appears in the sequencing data of a study of blood T cell repertoires in COVID-19. Some clones are missing from TCRdb's copy, which holds only in-frame ones; the method was immunoSEQ multiplex PCR. The table lists 250,000 to 300,000 clones, roughly 85% of them singletons. Per the germline V gene, CDR1 is SGHTA and CDR2 is FQGNSA. V dropped 2 bases and J dropped 2; count of bases not matched to a gene: 10. CDR3 length: 19 amino acids. This sequence was found in a woman between 45 and 60 years old who had been exposed to COVID-19. Material: PBMCs or T cells enriched from blood (not recorded which). The chain is built from TRBV7-2 and TRBJ2-3, with TRBD2 matching over 13 bases. This CDR3 reads CASSLRNLGLAGITDTQYF. For the CDR3, the DNA is TGTGCCAGCAGCTTACGTAATTTGGGACTAGCGGGGATCACAGATACGCAGTATTTT.